These 21 T cell receptor beta chains share one sample of origin, sequenced in a study of OX40 agonist ivuxolimab in advanced cancers. Method: immunoSEQ multiplex PCR; TCRdb's copy keeps in-frame clones and lacks some. Of approximately 10,000 clones in the sample, around nine tenths are singletons; the top ten hold 25% to 30%. This material consisted of CD4+ or CD8+ T cells sorted from blood, taken in a trial of the OX40 agonist ivuxolimab. These receptors were collected from an adult with an advanced solid tumor such as melanoma, head and neck, liver or kidney cancer.

The chain combines TRBV7-8 with TRBJ2-7, with D hard to call. The V and J ends lost 4 bases and 1 base respectively, with 8 bases between them. Germline loops: CDR1 SGHVS, CDR2 FQNEAQ. The CDR3 extends over 13 amino acids. For the CDR3, the DNA is TGTGCCAGCAGCTCCGACTGGTCCTACGAGCAGTACTTC. Its protein product is CASSSDWSYEQYF.

J is TRBJ2-7 and V is TRBV4-1; D is uncertain. V was shortened by 4 bases and J by 3 bases, with 10 bases between the two germline ends. Germline V gene sequence: CDR1 MGHRA, CDR2 YSYEKL. CDR3 length: 13 residues. The CDR3 here is CASSLDKDYEQYF. CDR3 coding DNA: TGCGCCAGCAGCCTTGACAAAGACTACGAGCAGTACTTC.

The V gene is TRBV6-5, the J gene TRBJ2-7; tentative D call: TRBD1 (6 bases). V was cut by 4 bases and J by 4 bases, with 17 bases left in between. Per germline, CDR1 MNHEY and CDR2 SVGAGI. The CDR3 has 15 amino acids. In DNA, the CDR3 is TGTGCCAGCAGTTCACAGGGCTGGGAAACTTACGAGCAGTACTTC. This translates into CASSSQGWETYEQYF.

The table lists this clone with a count of one. This chain uses TRBV6-5 with TRBJ2-6; D not resolved. The germline V gene encodes CDR1 MNHEY and CDR2 SVGAGI. Trimming cost V 0 bases and J 0 bases, with 6 bases left between them. This CDR3 is 16 amino acids long. The CDR3 DNA is TGTGCCAGCAGTTACTCGTCGGGCTCTGGGGCCAACGTCCTGACTTTC. Translated, it gives CASSYSSGSGANVLTF.

The chain combines TRBV30 with TRBJ2-3; 7 positions agree with TRBD2. Trimming at V came to 0 bases and at J to 2 bases, leaving 8 bases not matched to a gene. The CDR3 extends over 16 amino acids. The germline V gene encodes CDR1 GTSNPN and CDR2 SVGIG (reference sequence). This chain's CDR3 is CAWSVHPSGNTDTQYF. For the CDR3, the DNA is TGTGCCTGGAGTGTACACCCTAGCGGAAACACAGATACGCAGTATTTT.

This chain connects TRBV6-1 to TRBJ2-7; D unclear. The CDR3 length is 13 residues. The V end was cut by 6 bases, the J end by 5 bases, with 14 bases between. The germline gives CDR1 MNHNS, CDR2 SASEGT. The CDR3 coding sequence is TGTGCCAGCAGGGGCGAATCTCCCCACGAGCAGTACTTC. Protein sequence: CASRGESPHEQYF.

The chain recombines TRBV19 with TRBJ2-3; D is unresolved. Between the trimmed V and J ends, which lost 3 bases and 6 bases, there was a span of 10 bases. CDR1 is LNHDA, CDR2 SQIVND, per germline (reference sequence). This CDR3 is 13 amino acids long. The CDR3 loop reads CASSIASPDTQYF. Here the CDR3 DNA reads TGTGCCAGTAGTATTGCCAGCCCGGATACGCAGTATTTT.

The chain employs TRBV27 and TRBJ2-5; D might be TRBD1 (6 bases). Germline V gene lookup returns CDR1 MNHEY and CDR2 SMNVEV (reference sequence). Between the trimmed V and J ends, which lost 5 bases and 1 base, there was a span of 14 bases. The CDR3 runs to 15 residues. The DNA for the CDR3 is TGTGCCAGCAGTCTGGGGGTAGGGGGCCAAGAGACCCAGTACTTC. The encoded protein is CASSLGVGGQETQYF.

By sample share, this clone is large (0.1 to 1%). CDR3 DNA sequence: TGTGCCAGCAGTGAAGAGGGCGGGATAGGCTCCTACGAGCAGTACTTC. Amino acids: CASSEEGGIGSYEQYF. The chain is built from TRBV6-1 and TRBJ2-7; tentatively, D is TRBD2 (6 bases). V was shortened by 1 base and J by 0 bases, with 13 bases between the two germline ends. This CDR3 has 16 residues. From germline, CDR1 is MNHNS and CDR2 SASEGT.

This chain joins TRBV6-5 and TRBJ2-5, with TRBD2 matching over 7 bases. The germline CDR1 and CDR2 sequences are MNHEY and SVGAGI. This CDR3 region has 15 residues. J was trimmed by 1 base and V by 6 bases; bases with no gene match: 8. The CDR3 spells CASSISGNSQETQYF. The CDR3 nucleotides read TGTGCCAGCAGCATAAGCGGGAACTCCCAAGAGACCCAGTACTTC.

The CDR3 DNA reads TGTGCCAGCAGTGCCTTAGCGGGTCCGTCTATGGATACGCAGTATTTT. It yields the protein CASSALAGPSMDTQYF. The V call is TRBV6-1, the J call TRBJ2-3; TRBD2 agrees at 7 bases. The CDR3 is 16 residues long. Unmatched junction bases numbered 13, after V lost 4 bases and J lost 6 bases. The V gene's germline CDR1 is MNHNS and CDR2 SASEGT.

The chain joins TRBV6-5 to TRBJ1-1; D unclear. Germline loops: CDR1 MNHEY, CDR2 SVGAGI. The CDR3 runs to 13 residues. The V and J ends lost 2 bases and 3 bases respectively, with 7 bases between them. CDR3 nucleotides: TGTGCCAGCAGTTACGGGCAGCACACTGAAGCTTTCTTT. Translated, it gives CASSYGQHTEAFF.

The chain couples TRBV6-5 to TRBJ2-1; D call uncertain. Germline V gene data show CDR1 as MNHEY and CDR2 as SVGAGI. V shed 6 bases and J shed 8 bases, with 14 bases lying between them. The CDR3 has 13 amino acids. The CDR3 sequence is CASSPQDWDEQFF. The CDR3 region has the DNA TGTGCCAGCAGCCCGCAGGATTGGGATGAGCAGTTCTTC.

V and J are TRBV5-5 and TRBJ2-3, with a tentative D call TRBD2 (6 bases). Trimming pared 3 bases from V and 0 bases from J, leaving 8 bases between. Germline loops: CDR1 SGHKS, CDR2 YYEKEE (reference sequence). The CDR3 loop spans 14 amino acids. The CDR3 region has the DNA TGTGCCAGCAGCTCCAGCGGGAGCACAGATACGCAGTATTTT. As protein: CASSSSGSTDTQYF.

The chain employs TRBV23-1 and TRBJ1-3; tentative D call: TRBD1 (6 bases). TRBV23-1 is reported as an ORF; its role is uncertain. The CDR3 has 18 residues. Trimming removed 4 bases from V and 0 bases from J, with 19 bases in between. The CDR3 region has the DNA TGCGCCAGCAGTCCGGCAAGCCGCGGACAGACCTCTGGAAACACCATATATTTT. Its translation is CASSPASRGQTSGNTIYF.

The chain has TRBV7-3 and TRBJ2-7; possibly TRBD1 for D (6 bases). The CDR3 length is 15 residues. The V gene's germline CDR1 is SGHTA and CDR2 FQGTGA. The V gene lost 3 bases and the J gene lost 6 bases, with 18 bases spanning the gap. CDR3 coding DNA: TGTGCCAGCAGCTTGCTGGGTCAGGGGTTAGGCGAGCAGTACTTC. Amino acid sequence: CASSLLGQGLGEQYF.

The chain is built from TRBV29-1 and TRBJ2-7; a weak D match, TRBD1 (5 bases). The germline V gene encodes CDR1 SQVTM and CDR2 ANQGSEA. V shed 2 bases and J shed 1 base, with 9 bases lying between them. There are 13 residues in the CDR3. The CDR3 protein is CSVECRDSYEQYF. In nucleotides, the CDR3 is TGCAGCGTTGAATGCAGGGATTCCTACGAGCAGTACTTC.

V and J are TRBV14 and TRBJ2-7, with D maybe TRBD2 (6 bases). Trimming removed 1 base from V and 3 bases from J, with 10 bases in between. There are 14 residues in the CDR3. The germline V gene has CDR1 SGHDN and CDR2 FVKESK. CDR3 in amino acids: CASSQARDNYEQYF. The CDR3 nucleotides read TGTGCCAGCAGCCAAGCGCGGGATAACTACGAGCAGTACTTC.

This rearrangement joins TRBV11-3 to TRBJ1-2, with TRBD1 as a possible D gene (5 bases). CDR3 size: 14 residues. Germline V CDR1 and CDR2: SGHNT, YENEEA. Deletions cut 4 bases from V and 8 bases from J, with 17 bases between. CDR3 nucleotides: TGTGCCAGCAGCTCCAGCGGGGCAGGGCTGGGCTACACCTTC. It is translated as CASSSSGAGLGYTF.

The genes are TRBV9 and TRBJ2-7; TRBD2 matches 9 bases. The V and J ends lost 4 bases and 0 bases, in that order; junction bases with no gene match: 5. From germline, CDR1 is SGDLS and CDR2 YYNGEE. The CDR3 contains 15 residues. This chain's CDR3 is CASSLAGDPSYEQYF. The DNA of the CDR3 is TGTGCCAGCAGCTTAGCGGGAGACCCCTCCTACGAGCAGTACTTC.

The V call is TRBV10-1, the J call TRBJ2-7; tentatively, D is TRBD2 (7 bases). Trimming took off 5 bases at V and 2 bases at J, with 16 bases between the two ends. The CDR3 runs 15 residues. Germline values: CDR1 WNHNN, CDR2 SYGVQD (reference sequence). CDR3 region: CASSSSGGQTYEQYF. The CDR3 DNA sequence: TGCGCCAGCAGTTCCTCGGGGGGCCAAACCTACGAGCAGTACTTC.